What follows are 19 T cell receptor beta chains derived from one specimen sequenced in a study of blood T cell repertoires in COVID-19. Assay: immunoSEQ multiplex PCR; the TCRdb copy retains only in-frame clones and omits some. This sample has approximately 150,000 clones, with around 84% found just once. Sequences were obtained from PBMCs or T cells enriched from blood (not recorded which). The receptors come from a man aged 35 to 55 who had recovered from COVID-19.

This rearrangement joins TRBV5-1 to TRBJ1-3, with a possible D match to TRBD1 (5 bases). The CDR3 length is 15 residues. Trimming removed 4 bases at V and 0 bases at J, with 11 bases between. Germline CDR1 reads SGHRS; CDR2 reads YFSETQ. CDR3 region: CASSRDGSSGNTIYF. Here the CDR3 DNA reads TGCGCCAGCAGCCGGGACGGGAGCTCTGGAAACACCATATATTTT.

This clone was counted only a few times. The chain combines TRBV7-3 with TRBJ2-1; possible D gene TRBD1, 6 bases. V lost 5 bases and J lost 4, with 9 bases in between. The V gene's germline CDR1 is SGHTA and CDR2 FQGTGA. The CDR3 runs to 13 residues. The CDR3 sequence is CASSVQGYNEQFF. In nucleotides, the CDR3 is TGTGCCAGCAGCGTACAGGGATACAATGAGCAGTTCTTC.

The chain is built from TRBV30 and TRBJ2-5; D perhaps matches TRBD2 (6 bases). V lost 0 bases to trimming and J lost 4 bases, with 9 bases between them. Germline V gene sequence: CDR1 GTSNPN, CDR2 SVGIG (reference sequence). This CDR3 spans 13 amino acids. This chain's CDR3 is CAWSVGTGETQYF. CDR3 coding DNA: TGTGCCTGGAGTGTTGGGACTGGAGAGACCCAGTACTTC. The full variable domain, with the rest looked up from reference TRBV30 and TRBJ2-5, is SQTIHQWPATLVQPVGSPLSLECTVEGTSNPNLYWYRQAAGRGLQLLFYSVGIGQISSEVPQNLSASRPQDRQFILSSKKLLLSDSGFYLCAWSVGTGETQYFGPGTRLLVL.

The chain recombines TRBV18 with TRBJ2-7; D is unresolved. Germline V lookup: CDR1 KGHSH, CDR2 LQKENI. The V and J ends lost 3 bases and 2 bases respectively, with 14 bases between them. This CDR3 region has 15 residues. The DNA for the CDR3 is TGTGCCAGCTCACCTGGCGAACAGTCAACCTACGAGCAGTACGTC. It encodes CASSPGEQSTYEQYV.

V is TRBV5-1 and J is TRBJ2-6; 7 nucleotides align to TRBD1. V gave up 1 base and J gave up 0 bases; unmatched junction bases: 10. The germline gives CDR1 SGHRS, CDR2 YFSETQ. The CDR3 totals 19 residues. The CDR3 DNA reads as TGCGCCAGCAGCTTGTTCGGGCAGGGGGAAACCTCTGGGGCCAACGTCCTGACTTTC. This encodes CASSLFGQGETSGANVLTF.

Written as DNA, the CDR3 is TGTGCCAGCAGCTTTCCCGGGGGGGCCAACGTCCTGACTTTC. This sequence encodes CASSFPGGANVLTF. The genes are TRBV7-3 and TRBJ2-6, with D unresolved. From germline, CDR1 is SGHTA and CDR2 FQGTGA. V dropped 3 bases and J dropped 4 bases, with 7 bases sitting between them. The CDR3 sequence is 14 residues long.

This rearrangement joins TRBV5-4 to TRBJ2-3; 7 bases are a match to TRBD2. Germline V lookup: CDR1 SGHNT, CDR2 YYREEE (reference sequence). V lost 0 bases and J lost 2; bases outside the gene matches: 3. This CDR3 has 15 residues. CDR3 residues: CASSLGAGVTDTQYF. CDR3 DNA sequence: TGTGCCAGCAGCTTGGGGGCGGGGGTCACAGATACGCAGTATTTT.

This chain joins TRBV5-4 and TRBJ1-2; TRBD1 is a possible D gene (5 bases). From germline, CDR1 is SGHNT and CDR2 YYREEE (reference sequence). V lost 0 bases and J lost 5, with 11 bases in between. The CDR3 contains 14 residues. CDR3 sequence (DNA): TGTGCCAGCAGCTTGGAGGGGAAAGGATATGGCTACACCTTC. Its translation is CASSLEGKGYGYTF.

This clone was seen once. The J gene is TRBJ1-2, the V gene TRBV9; D possibly corresponds to TRBD1 (6 bases). Germline CDR1 is SGDLS and CDR2 is YYNGEE. Trimming cost V 3 bases and J 0 bases, with 18 bases left between them. This CDR3 is 17 amino acids long. CDR3 loop: CASSGQGGGVSNYGYTF. The CDR3 coding sequence is TGTGCCAGCAGCGGCCAGGGCGGGGGCGTTTCTAACTATGGCTACACCTTC.

Note on this clone: The sample holds other DNA sequences that translate to the same CDR3. The V and J genes are TRBV5-1 and TRBJ1-5; TRBD1 matches at 8 bases. Germline V gene lookup returns CDR1 SGHRS and CDR2 YFSETQ. With 4 bases clipped from V and 6 bases from J, the junction kept 6 bases outside the gene matches. This CDR3 region has 14 residues. The CDR3 here is CASSLGQGGQPQHF. DNA for the CDR3: TGCGCCAGCAGCCTAGGACAGGGCGGTCAGCCCCAGCATTTT.

The rearrangement uses TRBV5-6 and TRBJ1-6, with a possible D match to TRBD1 (5 bases). Germline lookup yields CDR1 SGHDT and CDR2 YYEEEE. V shed 2 bases and J shed 9 bases, with 9 bases lying between them. This CDR3 is built from 13 residues. This chain's CDR3 is CASSFRTLSPLHF. The DNA for the CDR3 is TGTGCCAGCAGCTTCCGGACACTTTCACCCCTCCACTTT.

This clone was counted a single time. The V gene is TRBV13, the J gene TRBJ2-7; 11 bases map to TRBD1. V dropped 5 bases and J dropped 4; count of bases not matched to a gene: 7. The germline gives CDR1 PRHDT, CDR2 FYEKMQ (reference sequence). The length of the CDR3 is 15 residues. CDR3 bases: TGTGCCAGCAGCGAAGGGGACAGGGGGGGATACGAGCAGTACTTC. It specifies CASSEGDRGGYEQYF.

V and J are TRBV9 and TRBJ1-6; TRBD1 might be the D (6 bases). The CDR3 has 16 amino acids. Trimming stripped 3 bases from V and 2 bases from J, with 12 bases between. CDR1 SGDLS and CDR2 YYNGEE come from the germline V gene. The CDR3 loop reads CASSAPAGAYNSPLHF. CDR3 nucleotides: TGTGCCAGCAGCGCCCCCGCAGGGGCCTATAATTCACCCCTCCACTTT. Complete variable domain (other parts from reference TRBV9 and TRBJ1-6): DSGVTQTPKHLITATGQRVTLRCSPRSGDLSVYWYQQSLDQGLQFLIQYYNGEERAKGNILERFSAQQFPDLHSELNLSSLELGDSALYFCASSAPAGAYNSPLHFGNGTRLTVT.

The V and J genes are TRBV14 and TRBJ2-7; 7 nucleotides match TRBD1. This CDR3 contains 13 residues. Germline assignment: CDR1 SGHDN and CDR2 FVKESK. With 4 bases clipped from V and 7 bases from J, the junction kept 7 bases outside the gene matches. The CDR3 DNA reads TGTGCCAGCAGCCCCTCCCGGACAGGAGAGCAGTACGTC. It specifies CASSPSRTGEQYV.

V gene TRBV7-8 combines with J gene TRBJ2-7; no firm D call. From germline, CDR1 is SGHVS and CDR2 FQNEAQ. Trimming removed 1 base at V and 4 bases at J, with 11 bases between. CDR3 size: 14 residues. As DNA, the CDR3 is TGTGCCAGCAGCTTAGGTACCTCTACGTACGAGCAGTACGTC. It translates to CASSLGTSTYEQYV.

The chain carries TRBV9 and TRBJ2-1; tentative D call: TRBD1 (6 bases). Germline V CDR1 and CDR2: SGDLS, YYNGEE. This CDR3 spans 14 amino acids. V was trimmed by 0 bases and J by 3 bases, leaving 7 bases between them. The CDR3 sequence is CASSVGGGYNEQFF. The CDR3, as DNA: TGTGCCAGCAGCGTAGGAGGGGGCTACAATGAGCAGTTCTTC.

The rearrangement links TRBV11-2 to TRBJ2-3; perhaps TRBD1 as D (5 bases). Germline values: CDR1 SGHAT, CDR2 FQNNGV. V was trimmed by 2 bases and J by 2 bases, leaving 8 bases between them. The length of the CDR3 is 14 residues. The CDR3 DNA reads as TGTGCCAGCAGCTTAAGACAGAACACAGATACGCAGTATTTT. It yields the protein CASSLRQNTDTQYF.

This chain joins TRBV19 and TRBJ1-5; unclear D gene. V was shortened by 2 bases and J by 0 bases, with 5 bases between the two germline ends. In germline, CDR1 is LNHDA, CDR2 SQIVND (reference sequence). The length of the CDR3 is 14 residues. CDR3 nucleotides: TGTGCCAGTAGTATACAGAATAGCAATCAGCCCCAGCATTTT. It codes for CASSIQNSNQPQHF.

V is TRBV19 and J is TRBJ1-2, with 7 bases identical to TRBD1. Germline assignment: CDR1 LNHDA and CDR2 SQIVND (reference sequence). Germline trimming cut 7 bases from V and 8 bases from J; bases unmatched to any gene: 13. The CDR3 length is 14 residues. The CDR3 DNA is TGTGCCAGTAACCCGGGGGACAGCCCAGGAGGCTACACCTTC. As protein: CASNPGDSPGGYTF.